This record covers a single TCR beta chain. TCRdb keeps only in-frame clones here, not all; method: immunoSEQ multiplex PCR. The data contain over 2 million clones, 92% of them seen just once; the ten biggest clones take up around 0.38%. Adult donors, all healthy and HIV-negative, had no recent acute infections or vaccinations. Memory CD4+ cells were the fraction left after CD45RA+ naive selection. This specimen belongs to a study of shared clonotypes between healthy human individuals. Turning to the study itself: Samples came from a couple of female and a few male donors aged 18 to 49. Each donor's CD4 naive and CD4 memory cells filled three plates apiece, CD8 naive two, and CD8 memory one.

The length of the CDR3 is 15 residues. Germline V gene lookup returns CDR1 MNHEY and CDR2 SMNVEV (reference sequence). J gave up 11 bases and V 6 bases, and 14 bases lay outside the gene matches. Sequencing used naive CD4+ T cells from PBMCs. Subset specified: CD45RA+ positively selected. The clonotype was recovered from a man between 18 and 35 years old in good health. Some clones in this sample may be carry-over from other donors' samples. V gene TRBV27 combines with J gene TRBJ2-1; 9 positions agree with TRBD2. This CDR3 is CASSLIAGAGFKQFF. The DNA of the CDR3 is TGTGCCAGCAGCTTAATAGCGGGGGCTGGCTTTAAGCAGTTCTTC.